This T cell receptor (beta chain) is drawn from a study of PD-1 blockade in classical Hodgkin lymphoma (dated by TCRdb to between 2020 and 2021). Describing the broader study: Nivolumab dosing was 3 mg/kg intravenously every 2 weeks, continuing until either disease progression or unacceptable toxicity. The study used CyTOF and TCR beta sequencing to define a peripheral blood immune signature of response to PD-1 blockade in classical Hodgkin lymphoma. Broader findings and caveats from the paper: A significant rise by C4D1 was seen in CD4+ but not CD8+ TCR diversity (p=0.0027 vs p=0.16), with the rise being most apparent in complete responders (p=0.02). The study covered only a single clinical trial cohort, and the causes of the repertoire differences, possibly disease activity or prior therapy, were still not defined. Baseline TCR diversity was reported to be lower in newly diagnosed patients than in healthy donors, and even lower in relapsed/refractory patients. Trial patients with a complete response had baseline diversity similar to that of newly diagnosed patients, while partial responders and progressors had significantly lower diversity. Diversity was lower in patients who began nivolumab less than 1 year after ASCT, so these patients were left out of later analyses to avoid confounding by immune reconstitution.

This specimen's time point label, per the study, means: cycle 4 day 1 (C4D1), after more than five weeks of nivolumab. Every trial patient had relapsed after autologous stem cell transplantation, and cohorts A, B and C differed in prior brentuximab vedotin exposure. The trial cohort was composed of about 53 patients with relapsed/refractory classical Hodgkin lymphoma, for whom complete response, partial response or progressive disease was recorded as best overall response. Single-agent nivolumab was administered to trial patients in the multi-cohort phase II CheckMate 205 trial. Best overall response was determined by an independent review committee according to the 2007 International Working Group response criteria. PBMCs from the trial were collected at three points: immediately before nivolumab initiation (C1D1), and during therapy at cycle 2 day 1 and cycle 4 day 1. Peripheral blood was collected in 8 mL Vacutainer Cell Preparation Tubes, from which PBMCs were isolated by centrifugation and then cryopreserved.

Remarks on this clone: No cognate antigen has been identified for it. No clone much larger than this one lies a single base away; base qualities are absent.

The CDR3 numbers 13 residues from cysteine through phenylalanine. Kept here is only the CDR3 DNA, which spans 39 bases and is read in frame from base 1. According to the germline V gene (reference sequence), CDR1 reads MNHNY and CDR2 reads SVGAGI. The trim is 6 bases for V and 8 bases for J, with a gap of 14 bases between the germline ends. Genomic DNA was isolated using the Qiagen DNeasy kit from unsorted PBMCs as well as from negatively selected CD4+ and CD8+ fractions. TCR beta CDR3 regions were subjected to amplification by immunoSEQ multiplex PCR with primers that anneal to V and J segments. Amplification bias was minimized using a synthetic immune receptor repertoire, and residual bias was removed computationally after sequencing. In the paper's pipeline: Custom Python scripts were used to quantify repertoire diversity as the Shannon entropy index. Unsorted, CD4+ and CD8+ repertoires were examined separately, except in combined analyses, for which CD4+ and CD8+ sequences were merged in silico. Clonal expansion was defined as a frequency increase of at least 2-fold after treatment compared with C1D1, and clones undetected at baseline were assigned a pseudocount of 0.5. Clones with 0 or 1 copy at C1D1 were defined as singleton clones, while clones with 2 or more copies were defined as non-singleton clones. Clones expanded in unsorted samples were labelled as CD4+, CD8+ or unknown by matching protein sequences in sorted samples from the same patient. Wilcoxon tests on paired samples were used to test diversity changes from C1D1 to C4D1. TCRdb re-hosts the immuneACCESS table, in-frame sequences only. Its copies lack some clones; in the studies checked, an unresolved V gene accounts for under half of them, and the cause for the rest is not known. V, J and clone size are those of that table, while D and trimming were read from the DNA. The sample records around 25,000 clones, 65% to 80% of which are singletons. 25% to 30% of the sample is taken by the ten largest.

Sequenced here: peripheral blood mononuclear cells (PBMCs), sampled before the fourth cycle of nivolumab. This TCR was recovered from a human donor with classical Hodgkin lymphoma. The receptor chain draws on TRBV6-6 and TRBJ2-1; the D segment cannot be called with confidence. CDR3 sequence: CASSTGFFDEQFF. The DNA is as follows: TGTGCCAGCAGCACCGGATTTTTCGATGAGCAGTTCTTC.